This TCR beta chain was captured in a study of T-cell reconstitution after alpha-beta-depleted transplantation in children. Preparation of the TCRbeta library was carried out with unique molecular identifiers. Each CDR3 protein gets one entry after TCRdb re-called the PCR reads with MiXCR. The sample includes some 300,000 distinct CDR3 sequences, around a tenth seen only once; the top ten take 2% to 2.5%. Trimming left V 4 bases short and J 5 bases short, with 25 bases between. In germline, CDR1 is SGHRS, CDR2 YFSETQ. This CDR3 has 17 residues. This TCR derives from a human donor who donated a stem cell graft to a child with acute lymphoblastic leukemia. Sequencing was performed on PBMCs from the stem cell graft donor, taken from the stem cell graft. The chain carries TRBV5-1 and TRBJ2-7, with a weak D call TRBD2 (6 bases). The CDR3 DNA follows: TGCGCCAGCAGCCACCGGGGTCTTTCCGGGAGATCAGACGAGCAGTACTTC. It translates to CASSHRGLSGRSDEQYF.